This is a list of T cell receptor beta chains from one sample in a study of human CD8 memory T cell subsets. TCRdb re-called the 5' RACE reads and catalogs CDR3 proteins one per entry, DNA excluded. This table lists several thousand distinct CDR3 sequences. Sequenced input: CD8+ T cells from PBMCs. These receptor sequences come from a human donor in good health. CDR3s include the opening cysteine and the closing phenylalanine or tryptophan. Each record gives: clone size, CDR3 length, J gene, V gene, CDR3 protein. A clone size is listed for some rows: how often the clone was seen (once, few, many), or a class if it is expanded.

-,12,TRBJ2-7,TRBV27,CATYSSSYEQYF
-,16,TRBJ2-1,TRBV28,CASTQQGYGSYNEQFF
medium-sized,16,TRBJ2-7,TRBV11-2,CASSSGLAITSYEQYF
-,15,TRBJ2-1,TRBV12-3/TRBV12-4,CASNTGGSSYNEQFF
-,15,TRBJ2-2,TRBV24-1,CATSQRESHTGELFF
-,14,TRBJ2-2,TRBV2,CASSEEADTGELFF
-,12,TRBJ2-7,TRBV29-1,CSVHTGYDEQYF
-,15,TRBJ1-1,TRBV5-6,CASSLAGGLSTEAFF
-,15,TRBJ2-1,TRBV2,CASSGGAGGRHEQFF
-,17,TRBJ2-5,TRBV3-1,CASSQGTHLGLDKTQYF
-,15,TRBJ2-7,TRBV5-1,CASSLDRDRRDEQYF
medium-sized,14,TRBJ1-1,TRBV15,CATSGLTGDTEAFF
medium-sized,14,TRBJ2-5,TRBV14,CASSQAGIRETQYF
-,13,TRBJ2-7,TRBV30,CAWSDGAGYEQYF
-,13,TRBJ1-2,TRBV6-5,CASSSPNTYGYTF
-,17,TRBJ2-2,TRBV9,CASSTQAGTGNTGELFF
-,19,TRBJ2-4,TRBV4-2,CASSQSGPTDRLAKNIQYF
-,16,TRBJ2-1,TRBV12-3/TRBV12-4,CASSTSGGSSYNEQFF
-,13,TRBJ2-7,TRBV7-9,CASSPGTDYEQYF
-,15,TRBJ2-5,TRBV10-3,CAISEGHPPGETQYF
-,14,TRBJ2-7,TRBV27,CASRWAAGTYEQYF
medium-sized,14,TRBJ1-4,TRBV20-1,CSAINPGTNEKLFF
-,11,TRBJ2-1,TRBV29-1,CSVKSPGEQFF
-,14,TRBJ2-5,TRBV7-6,CASSQTRLEETQYF
large,13,TRBJ1-1,TRBV29-1,CSASGGFDDEAFF
-,12,TRBJ2-1,TRBV4-3,CASSQGQNEQFF
-,16,TRBJ1-2,TRBV6-5,CASSQTRDRVNYGYTF
large,15,TRBJ2-5,TRBV12-3/TRBV12-4,CASSSRGEPSETQYF
-,16,TRBJ2-1,TRBV5-1,CASSLARGGIYNEQFF
-,14,TRBJ2-3,TRBV6-2/TRBV6-3,CASSWAGGTDTQYF
-,15,TRBJ2-2,TRBV7-2,CASSLSRATTGELFF
-,12,TRBJ2-1,TRBV19,CASSEGSNEQFF
-,13,TRBJ1-1,TRBV9,CASSVSGGTEAFF
-,14,TRBJ2-7,TRBV10-1,CASSETGQGGEQYF
-,14,TRBJ1-1,TRBV9,CASSVDGENTEAFF
-,13,TRBJ1-5,TRBV29-1,CSVAVTEGQPQHF
-,14,TRBJ2-1,TRBV19,CASSPGQGLNEQFF
-,12,TRBJ2-7,TRBV5-6,CASSLRQYEQYF
medium-sized,14,TRBJ2-7,TRBV7-8,CASSYGTGGNEQYF
-,15,TRBJ2-5,TRBV10-2,CASRLGTSGGETQYF
-,17,TRBJ2-2,TRBV4-3,CASSQDTTSVRPGELFF
-,11,TRBJ2-7,TRBV29-1,CSVDRPTGQYF
-,15,TRBJ2-7,TRBV11-2,CASSLPVAGGYEQYF
-,15,TRBJ1-2,TRBV20-1,CSAPTWTDTNYGYTF
-,15,TRBJ1-5,TRBV20-1,CSVNHPGAINQPQHF
medium-sized,13,TRBJ2-5,TRBV10-2,CASSELVQETQYF
-,17,TRBJ2-7,TRBV10-1,CASSLLLGSPTRDEQYF
-,18,TRBJ1-6,TRBV6-6,CASSYSTGDPPYNSPLHF
-,13,TRBJ1-1,TRBV4-3,CASSQWGNTEAFF
-,15,TRBJ2-7,TRBV4-2,CASSQESSGFYEQYF
medium-sized,13,TRBJ2-7,TRBV3-1,CASSWDRAYEQYF
-,11,TRBJ2-7,TRBV20-1,CSARHRDEQYF
-,16,TRBJ2-3,TRBV10-3,CAISESGTGMTDTQYF
medium-sized,14,TRBJ2-3,TRBV5-1,CASPRRDGTDTQYF
-,16,TRBJ2-7,TRBV4-1,CASSQDQSGVLGEQYF